A single sample is the source of the 30 T cell receptor beta chains below, sequenced in a study of T cell repertoires in cytomegalovirus infection (dated by TCRdb to the late 2010s). The instrument given in TCRdb is Illumina HiSeq 1500. The public reads were quality trimmed at Q25 with fastp and then assembled into clones with MiXCR by TCRdb, keeping productive beta chains. Merged by CDR3 protein, the rows form single entries marked with the most common genes and DNA. The sample table holds around 630,000 distinct CDR3 sequences, of which 24% were seen once. The ten largest clones capture under 8.5% of the sample. What was sequenced was CD8+ T cells from PBMCs. These receptors originate from a human donor in good health (CMV status not recorded). Some clones in this sample may be carry-over from other donors' samples.

This clonotype was detected ten times or more. The chain combines TRBV12-3 or TRBV12-4 with TRBJ2-3; TRBD2 matches at 8 bases. The CDR3 has 15 amino acids. V shed 3 bases and J 4 bases; nucleotides not matched to a gene: 6. CDR3 sequence reads: CASSFAGGRPDTQYF. The CDR3 bases are TGTGCCAGCAGTTTCGCGGGGGGCCGTCCAGATACGCAGTATTTT.

A word on this clonotype: A much larger clone differs from this one at a single base, so this may be a read error. This chain joins TRBV7-3 and TRBJ1-1; possible D gene TRBD1, 5 bases. The V end lost 0 bases, the J end lost 3 bases, and 17 bases lay between the germline ends. The CDR3 sequence is 17 residues long. Germline CDR1 and CDR2: SGHTA and FQGTGA. CDR3 in amino acids: CASSLTEQAVLHTEAFF. CDR3 in DNA: TGTGCCAGCAGCTTAACCGAACAGGCGGTATTGCACACTGAAGCTTTCTTT.

CDR3 DNA: TGTGCCATCATGGGGGAGGAGGAGACCCAGTACTTC. Amino acid sequence: CAIMGEEETQYF. V usage is TRBV10-3 and J usage is TRBJ2-5; perhaps TRBD2 as D (6 bases). This CDR3 is 12 amino acids long. The V gene's germline CDR1 is ENHRY and CDR2 SYGVKD. V was cut by 7 bases and J by 5 bases, with 11 bases left in between.

The chain recombines TRBV28 with TRBJ2-7; D might be TRBD1 (6 bases). Looked up from germline, CDR1 is MDHEN and CDR2 is SYDVKM. The CDR3 runs to 13 residues. The V end lost 4 bases, the J end lost 3 bases, and 10 bases lay between the germline ends. CDR3 bases: TGTGCCAGCAGTTCGGACAGCTACTACGAGCAGTACGTC. Protein sequence: CASSSDSYYEQYV.

A remark on this clonotype: At one end the junction does not follow the germline gene, possibly because of a read error. This sequence joins TRBV20-1 and TRBJ2-1; possible D gene TRBD2, 6 bases. CDR1 DFQATT and CDR2 SNEGSKA come from the germline V gene (reference sequence). The CDR3 is 10 residues long. CDR3 protein: CSASRDSGYF. CDR3 bases: TGCAGTGCTAGCCGGGACTCGGGGTACTTC.

V gene TRBV7-9 combines with J gene TRBJ2-1, with D uncertain. The CDR3 length is 14 residues. Per germline, CDR1 SEHNR and CDR2 FQNEAQ (reference sequence). V lost 6 bases, J lost 15 bases, and 24 bases lay in between. The CDR3 sequence: CASSSLQLPRSPFF. Here the CDR3 DNA reads TGTGCCAGCAGTTCTCTTCAATTGCCCCGATCACCGTTCTTC. Complete variable domain (other parts from reference TRBV7-9 and TRBJ2-1): DTGVSQNPRHKITKRGQNVTFRCDPISEHNRLYWYRQTLGQGPEFLTYFQNEAQLEKSRLLSDRFSAERPKGSFSTLEIQRTEQGDSAMYLCASSSLQLPRSPFFGPGTRLTVL.

Only a few counts were recorded for this clonotype. This chain uses TRBV7-3 with TRBJ2-1; 12 bases line up with TRBD2. Germline CDR1 is SGHTA and CDR2 is FQGTGA. This CDR3 region has 18 residues. The V segment lost 3 bases and the J segment 0 bases; nucleotides outside the gene matches: 6. CDR3 sequence (DNA): TGTGCCAGCAGCTTCAGTCTAGCGGGGGGGCCCTCCTACAATGAGCAGTTCTTC. Translation: CASSFSLAGGPSYNEQFF.

This clonotype was seen a handful of times. This likely comes from a read error, as the CDR3 has no conserved phenylalanine or tryptophan at its end. The DNA is omitted, as the CDR3 cannot be located on it reliably, and the CDR3 follows TCRdb's listing. This chain links TRBV7-9 with TRBJ2-7; the table's D gene call, TRBD1, was not cross checked with the DNA. Germline V CDR1 and CDR2: SEHNR, FQNEAQ (reference sequence). The CDR3 comprises 11 residues, both ends counted. The CDR3 is CASSEGQEVWP.

This clonotype was observed many times. The gene calls are TRBV5-6 and TRBJ1-1; possibly TRBD1 for D (6 bases). The germline V gene has CDR1 SGHDT and CDR2 YYEEEE. The V end lost 6 bases, the J end lost 2 bases, and 11 bases lay between the germline ends. This CDR3 region has 13 residues. For the CDR3, the DNA is TGTGCCAGCACCGTACAGGGAAACACTGAAGCTTTCTTT. Translated, it gives CASTVQGNTEAFF. Complete variable domain (other parts from reference TRBV5-6 and TRBJ1-1): DAGVTQSPTHLIKTRGQQVTLRCSPKSGHDTVSWYQQALGQGPQFIFQYYEEEERQRGNFPDRFSGHQFPNYSSELNVNALLLGDSALYLCASTVQGNTEAFFGQGTRLTVV.

This clonotype was seen only a few times. CDR3 sequence reads: CSARVPGTHLISAGYTF. CDR3 bases: TGCAGTGCTAGAGTTCCGGGGACACACCTGATTAGTGCGGGCTACACCTTC. V and J are TRBV20-1 and TRBJ1-2; TRBD1 might be the D (6 bases). CDR1 and CDR2 from the germline V gene are DFQATT and SNEGSKA (reference sequence). The ends were cut back, 1 base at V and 8 bases at J, with 26 bases in the middle. The CDR3 sequence is 17 residues long.

This clonotype was observed at least ten times. The chain links TRBV7-9 to TRBJ2-1; 10 bases align to TRBD1. The CDR3 runs 19 residues. The germline V gene encodes CDR1 SEHNR and CDR2 FQNEAQ (reference sequence). V trimming: 5 bases; J trimming: 5 bases; junction bases outside the gene matches: 18. CDR3 sequence: CASSMTGTGALIADNEQFF. The DNA of the CDR3 is TGTGCCAGCAGCATGACCGGGACAGGGGCCTTAATCGCCGACAATGAGCAGTTCTTC.

The gene calls are TRBV4-2 and TRBJ1-1; 8 nucleotides agree with TRBD1. Trimming removed 2 bases from V and 3 bases from J; junction bases left unmatched: 11. The length of the CDR3 is 17 residues. The V gene's germline CDR1 is LGHNA and CDR2 YNFKEQ. DNA for the CDR3: TGTGCCAGCAGCCAATCGACAGGGGTGTCGACGGACACTGAAGCTTTCTTT. It yields the protein CASSQSTGVSTDTEAFF.

The chain is built from TRBV20-1 and TRBJ2-7, with D possibly called TRBD1 or TRBD2 (5 bases each). V was shortened by 5 bases and J by 2 bases, with 13 bases between the two germline ends. The CDR3 is made up of 13 amino acids. Germline CDR1 and CDR2: DFQATT and SNEGSKA (reference sequence). CDR3 nucleotide sequence: TGCAGTGCTGAGGGGTCTCTTACCTACGAGCAGTACTTC. Protein product: CSAEGSLTYEQYF.

This clonotype has just a few counts. This chain connects TRBV14 to TRBJ2-7, with a weak D call TRBD1 (6 bases). The CDR3 sequence is 13 residues long. Between the trimmed V and J ends, which lost 2 bases and 4 bases, there was a span of 9 bases. The germline CDR1 and CDR2 sequences are SGHDN and FVKESK. Written as DNA, the CDR3 is TGTGCCAGCAGCCAAACAGGGAGATACGAGCAGTACGTC. This gives the protein CASSQTGRYEQYV.

At least ten counts were recorded for this clonotype. The rearrangement links TRBV28 to TRBJ2-7; possibly TRBD1 for D (5 bases). The CDR3 contains 15 residues. V lost 2 bases, J lost 0 bases, and 11 bases lay in between. Per the germline V gene, CDR1 is MDHEN and CDR2 is SYDVKM. CDR3 in amino acids: CASSLGQMLSYEQYV. In DNA, the CDR3 is TGTGCCAGCAGTTTAGGACAAATGCTCTCCTACGAGCAGTACGTC.

The table lists this clonotype with a few counts. The rearrangement links TRBV4-1 to TRBJ1-5, with D unresolved. V lost 1 base to trimming and J lost 3 bases, with 10 bases between them. There are 15 residues in the CDR3. Per the germline V gene, CDR1 is MGHRA and CDR2 is YSYEKL. CDR3: CASSQGPVANQPQHF. In nucleotides, the CDR3 is TGCGCCAGCAGCCAAGGACCCGTGGCCAATCAGCCCCAGCATTTT.

The chain employs TRBV28 and TRBJ2-7; 8 bases agree with TRBD1. V lost 5 bases, J lost 5 bases, and 5 bases stayed unmatched. This CDR3 region has 13 residues. The V gene's germline CDR1 is MDHEN and CDR2 SYDVKM. The CDR3 DNA is TGTGCCAGCAGTCCCTCGGACAGGGACGAGCAGTACTTC. Amino acids: CASSPSDRDEQYF.

In this sample, this clonotype turned up a few times. The V and J genes are TRBV7-9 and TRBJ1-1, with unresolved D. Between the trimmed V and J ends, which lost 5 bases and 10 bases, there was a span of 17 bases. The length of the CDR3 is 13 residues. Germline lookup yields CDR1 SEHNR and CDR2 FQNEAQ (reference sequence). The CDR3 here is CASSQVGNPRAFF. The CDR3 coding sequence is TGTGCCAGCAGCCAGGTTGGGAACCCAAGAGCTTTCTTT.

Regarding this clonotype: A much larger clone differs from this one at a single base, so this may be a read error. The genes are TRBV7-2 and TRBJ2-7; D not resolved. CDR1 is SGHTA, CDR2 FQGNSA, per germline. The CDR3 extends over 12 amino acids. The CDR3 sequence is CANSLALREQYF. The DNA of the CDR3 is TGTGCCAACAGCTTAGCCTTGAGAGAGCAGTACTTC.

Note on this clonotype: A read error may explain this, as a much larger clone is one base away. The genes are TRBV27 and TRBJ2-7; D is uncertain. Germline-derived CDR1 and CDR2 are MNHEY and SMNVEV (reference sequence). The CDR3 is 15 residues long. The CDR3 loop reads CANSLSSAVSHEQYF. CDR3 DNA: TGTGCCAACAGTTTATCTTCGGCTGTCTCCCACGAGCAGTACTTC.

This clonotype showed up many times. The J gene is TRBJ2-3, the V gene TRBV7-8, with D unclear. Germline-derived CDR1 and CDR2 are SGHVS and FQNEAQ. The V and J ends lost 2 bases and 3 bases respectively, with 12 bases between them. The CDR3 totals 15 residues. CDR3 loop: CASSLWGTRTDTQYF. The CDR3 nucleotides read TGTGCCAGCAGCTTATGGGGTACGAGGACAGATACGCAGTATTTT.

The sample holds a few counts of this clonotype. The chain is built from TRBV5-4 and TRBJ2-3, with TRBD1 matching 8 bases. The germline gives CDR1 SGHNT, CDR2 YYREEE (reference sequence). The CDR3 spans 16 residues. V lost 4 bases and J lost 0; bases outside the gene matches: 7. The CDR3 is CASSTWGTGSTDTQYF. DNA for the CDR3: TGTGCCAGCAGCACCTGGGGGACAGGTAGCACAGATACGCAGTATTTT.

At least ten counts were recorded for this clonotype. V is TRBV12-3 or TRBV12-4 and J is TRBJ2-1; D gene uncertain. V lost 1 base and J 6 bases, leaving 4 bases between the germline ends. The CDR3 has 12 residues. The CDR3 DNA follows: TGTGCCAGCAGTTTAGGAATCAATGAGCAGTTCTTC. Translating gives CASSLGINEQFF.

This clonotype was observed many times. The chain joins TRBV7-9 to TRBJ2-1; D gene ambiguous. This CDR3 comprises 10 residues. Looked up from germline, CDR1 is SEHNR and CDR2 is FQNEAQ (reference sequence). Trimming cost V 5 bases and J 6 bases, with 2 bases left between them. The CDR3, as DNA: TGTGCCAGCAGCCCCAATGAGCAGTTCTTC. This codes for CASSPNEQFF.

In the case of this clonotype: This may be a read error, as it is one base from a much larger clone. The chain uses TRBV28 and TRBJ2-1, with 12 positions matching TRBD2. CDR3 size: 16 residues. Germline V gene data show CDR1 as MDHEN and CDR2 as SYDVKM. The CDR3 sequence: CANSSRLAGDYNEQFF. CDR3 DNA sequence: TGTGCCAACAGTTCCCGACTAGCGGGGGACTACAATGAGCAGTTCTTC.

This clonotype was detected ten times or more. This chain uses TRBV7-2 with TRBJ1-5, with no clear D. With 1 base removed from V and 0 bases from J, the gap between germline ends came to 4 bases. CDR3 length: 14 residues. The germline CDR1 and CDR2 sequences are SGHTA and FQGNSA. CDR3: CASSLDYSNQPQHF. CDR3 in DNA: TGTGCCAGCAGCTTAGACTATAGCAATCAGCCCCAGCATTTT.

This chain connects TRBV7-9 to TRBJ1-5; no firm D call. The better agreement between TRBJ2-3 and the DNA end casts doubt on the J call. Germline loops: CDR1 SEHNR, CDR2 FQNEAQ (reference sequence). The CDR3 length is 13 residues. The chain's CDR3 is CASSPGLGQPQYF. For the CDR3, the DNA is TGTGCCAGCAGCCCCGGGCTCGGCCAGCCCCAGTATTTT.

This sequence joins TRBV12-3 or TRBV12-4 and TRBJ1-1, with D possibly being TRBD1 (6 bases). The V gene lost 3 bases and the J gene lost 5 bases, with 13 bases spanning the gap. CDR3 size: 14 residues. CDR3 sequence reads: CASSFQGLKTEAFF. In nucleotides, the CDR3 is TGTGCCAGCAGTTTCCAGGGGCTCAAAACTGAAGCTTTCTTT.

This clonotype was observed a handful of times. The gene calls are TRBV29-1 and TRBJ1-1; TRBD1 matches 8 bases. Germline V gives CDR1 SQVTM, CDR2 ANQGSEA. The CDR3 length is 13 residues. Trimming at V came to 1 base and at J to 3 bases, leaving 1 base not matched to a gene. CDR3 sequence: CSVEGGQDTEAFF. CDR3 bases: TGCAGCGTTGAAGGGGGACAGGACACTGAAGCTTTCTTT.

This clonotype has more than one count but fewer than ten. This chain connects TRBV6-2 or TRBV6-3 to TRBJ1-5, with D possibly being TRBD1 (5 bases). This CDR3 has 15 residues. CDR1 and CDR2 (germline): MNHEY, SVGEGT. Trimming left V 3 bases short and J 3 bases short, with 12 bases between. The CDR3 sequence is CASSYGVGANQPQHF. CDR3 in DNA: TGTGCCAGCAGTTATGGGGTTGGGGCCAATCAGCCCCAGCATTTT.